The next 17 T cell receptor beta chains were all read from a single sample in a study of post-analysis software for immune sequencing data. No antigen is known for these receptors. Libraries were made from TCR beta cDNA, and they carried unique molecular identifiers. TCRdb independently ran MiXCR on the PCR reads; one entry per CDR3 protein. The data show roughly 800,000 distinct CDR3 sequences, about 53% seen once. Overall study findings and caveats: In patients, TRBV5-6, TRBV5-1 and TRBV20-1 belonged to several TRBV segments found more frequently than in controls.

Sequenced material: blood. These receptors came from a girl aged 10 to 17 with multiple sclerosis.

The rearrangement uses TRBV18 and TRBJ2-1; 14 bases fit TRBD2. The CDR3 is 17 amino acids. Looked up from germline, CDR1 is KGHSH and CDR2 is LQKENI. V shed 2 bases and J 3 bases; nucleotides not matched to a gene: 3. The CDR3 here is CASSPGTSGGFYNEQFF. The DNA of the CDR3 is TGTGCCAGCTCACCAGGGACTAGCGGGGGTTTCTACAATGAGCAGTTCTTC.

This clonotype was counted between two and nine times. V gene TRBV7-9 combines with J gene TRBJ1-2; possible D gene TRBD1, 5 bases. Germline V gene sequence: CDR1 SEHNR, CDR2 FQNEAQ (reference sequence). The CDR3 contains 12 residues. Trimming took 2 bases from V and 7 from J, leaving 8 bases between them. CDR3 residues: CASSLRGSGYTF. In nucleotides, the CDR3 is TGTGCCAGCAGCTTAAGGGGATCTGGCTACACCTTC.

The chain carries TRBV12-5 and TRBJ2-1; possible D gene TRBD2, 6 bases. Trimming shortened V by 5 bases and J by 10 bases, and 18 bases separated the two germline ends. CDR1 LGHNT and CDR2 FRNRAP come from the germline V gene. The CDR3 consists of 14 residues. The CDR3 here is CASGPPPGAEEQFF. CDR3 bases: TGTGCTAGTGGTCCCCCTCCGGGAGCGGAAGAGCAGTTCTTC.

This clonotype occurred once. The rearrangement links TRBV6-5 to TRBJ1-1, with D hard to call. Germline-derived CDR1 and CDR2 are MNHEY and SVGAGI. CDR3 length: 15 residues. Trimming took 6 bases from V and 1 from J, leaving 15 bases between them. The CDR3 protein is CASRSRRTGNTEAFF. The DNA for the CDR3 is TGTGCCAGCAGGAGCAGACGGACGGGGAACACTGAAGCTTTCTTT.

The table lists this clonotype with a few counts. CDR3 loop: CASSVGQGPNYGYTF. The CDR3 region has the DNA TGTGCCAGCAGCGTAGGGCAGGGTCCTAACTATGGCTACACCTTC. J is TRBJ1-2 and V is TRBV9; tentatively, D is TRBD1 (5 bases). CDR1 and CDR2 (germline): SGDLS, YYNGEE. The CDR3 covers 15 residues. Deletions cut 0 bases from V and 0 bases from J, with 9 bases between.

The gene calls are TRBV27 and TRBJ2-5, with D perhaps assigned TRBD1 or TRBD2 (5 bases each). V gave up 3 bases and J gave up 4 bases, with 12 bases separating them. Germline V gene lookup returns CDR1 MNHEY and CDR2 SMNVEV (reference sequence). This CDR3 has 14 residues. The CDR3 region has the DNA TGTGCCAGCAGTTTCCGGGACCGCAGAGAGACCCAGTACTTC. It codes for CASSFRDRRETQYF.

The chain joins TRBV5-1 to TRBJ2-7, with D perhaps matching TRBD1 (6 bases). Germline values: CDR1 SGHRS, CDR2 YFSETQ. The CDR3 length is 16 residues. Trimming stripped 4 bases from V and 2 bases from J, with 19 bases between. The CDR3, as DNA: TGCGCCAGCAGCAAGGCCAGGGGAGAAAGAACCTACGAGCAGTACTTC. It encodes CASSKARGERTYEQYF.

V and J are TRBV7-3 and TRBJ2-1, with a possible D match to TRBD1 (6 bases). Germline CDR1 reads SGHTA; CDR2 reads FQGTGA. The CDR3 is made up of 16 amino acids. V dropped 3 bases and J dropped 5 bases, with 17 bases sitting between them. The CDR3 sequence: CASSFSGQSSHNEQFF. CDR3 nucleotides: TGTGCCAGCAGCTTTTCCGGACAGTCCTCTCACAATGAGCAGTTCTTC.

The chain joins TRBV4-1 to TRBJ2-3; 10 bases agree with TRBD2. The germline V gene has CDR1 MGHRA and CDR2 YSYEKL. This CDR3 comprises 18 residues. Trimming at V came to 5 bases and at J to 0 bases, leaving 11 bases not matched to a gene. The CDR3 is CASSLRTSGVSSTDTQYF. In nucleotides, the CDR3 is TGCGCCAGCAGCTTAAGAACTAGCGGGGTCTCTAGCACAGATACGCAGTATTTT.

The rearrangement uses TRBV4-2 and TRBJ2-5; perhaps TRBD2 as D (5 bases). From germline, CDR1 is LGHNA and CDR2 YNFKEQ. The V and J ends lost 4 bases and 4 bases respectively, with 13 bases between them. The CDR3 totals 14 residues. The CDR3 DNA is TGTGCCAGCAGCCCCCTTCAACTAGGAGAGACCCAGTACTTC. This codes for CASSPLQLGETQYF.

This clonotype was found a few times. The chain recombines TRBV29-1 with TRBJ2-7, with unresolved D. Per the germline V gene, CDR1 is SQVTM and CDR2 is ANQGSEA. The CDR3 consists of 13 residues. Trimming took off 4 bases at V and 2 bases at J, with 12 bases between the two ends. The CDR3 sequence: CSVGRLAPYEQYF. CDR3 DNA sequence: TGCAGCGTTGGGCGACTGGCACCCTACGAGCAGTACTTC.

Comment on this clonotype: Compared with germline, one end of the junction differs, possibly owing to a read error. The rearrangement joins TRBV29-1 to TRBJ2-4; D is undetermined. The germline CDR1 and CDR2 sequences are SQVTM and ANQGSEA. This CDR3 region has 16 residues. The DNA for the CDR3 is TGCGGCGTTGAAGATCGGTCGGTGTTAGCCAAAAACATTCAGTACTTC. Its translation: CGVEDRSVLAKNIQYF.

J is TRBJ2-3 and V is TRBV7-9; possible D gene TRBD1, 5 bases. Trimming left V 6 bases short and J 4 bases short, with 20 bases between. This CDR3 spans 16 amino acids. Looked up from germline, CDR1 is SEHNR and CDR2 is FQNEAQ (reference sequence). The CDR3 loop is CASRKRVREGADTQYF. CDR3 sequence (DNA): TGTGCCAGCAGGAAACGGGTCAGGGAAGGAGCAGATACGCAGTATTTT.

In this sample, this clonotype turned up a few times. The chain links TRBV6-1 to TRBJ2-1, with TRBD1 identical over 8 bases. The V segment lost 5 bases and the J segment 0 bases; nucleotides outside the gene matches: 9. CDR1 and CDR2 (germline): MNHNS, SASEGT. The CDR3 is 17 amino acids. This CDR3 is CASSRGDRPNSYNEQFF. The CDR3 DNA sequence: TGTGCCAGCAGTCGAGGGGACAGGCCAAACTCCTACAATGAGCAGTTCTTC.

This clonotype came up a few times. The chain employs TRBV29-1 and TRBJ1-2, with 12 nucleotides matching TRBD1. CDR1 and CDR2 from the germline V gene are SQVTM and ANQGSEA. This CDR3 is built from 13 residues. Losses at the gene ends were 6 bases for V and 5 bases for J; bases not matched to a gene: 4. The CDR3 DNA is TGCAGCGTGGGACAGGGGGCCTTTTATGGCTACACCTTC. It specifies CSVGQGAFYGYTF.

Of note for this clonotype: This may be a read error: a much more frequent sequence differs by one nucleotide. The chain couples TRBV10-3 to TRBJ2-4; tentative D call: TRBD1 (5 bases). Near its end, the DNA agrees better with TRBJ2-7, so the J call may be wrong. The CDR3 sequence is 12 residues long. Germline V gives CDR1 ENHRY, CDR2 SYGVKD. The CDR3 sequence is CAISDQGYEQYF. CDR3 sequence (DNA): TGTGCCATCAGTGACCAGGGTTACGAGCAGTACTTC.

The chain joins TRBV6-5 to TRBJ1-5, with D possibly TRBD1 on 6 matching bases. From germline, CDR1 is MNHEY and CDR2 SVGAGI. This CDR3 contains 18 residues. V was cut by 0 bases and J by 0 bases, with 15 bases left in between. The CDR3 DNA reads TGTGCCAGCAGTTACTCCGCAAGCTCAGGGGTTAGCAATCAGCCCCAGCATTTT. It encodes CASSYSASSGVSNQPQHF.